This entry features one T cell receptor (beta chain) sequence. Authors' analysis steps: Estimation of nucleated cell counts was performed using reference gene primer amplification. Profiled with immunoSEQ multiplex PCR; TCRdb holds only in-frame clones, not every one. V, J and clone size derive from that table, while D and trimming were established from the DNA sequence. The table lists 470,000 or so clones, approximately 85% of them singletons. The record originates from a study of blood T cell repertoires in COVID-19. Study as a whole: PBMCs, B-cell-depleted T cells, or T cells were the source of the cDNA or gDNA that made up the material.

This CDR3 is built from 14 residues. Per the germline V gene, CDR1 is SGHNT and CDR2 is YYREEE (reference sequence). V was shortened by 0 bases and J by 5 bases, with 11 bases between the two germline ends. The source material was peripheral blood. The gene calls are TRBV5-4 and TRBJ2-5; tentatively, D is TRBD1 (5 bases). This TCR came from a human donor in a cohort sampled during active COVID-19. The CDR3 sequence: CASSLVARVETQYF. In nucleotides, the CDR3 is TGTGCCAGCAGCTTGGTGGCCAGGGTGGAGACCCAGTACTTC.